A selection of T cell receptor beta chains follows, all from one sample in a study of T-cell reconstitution after alpha-beta-depleted transplantation in children. TCRdb re-analysed the PCR reads in MiXCR, keeping a single row per CDR3 protein. This table holds about 440,000 distinct CDR3 sequences, roughly 43% found once. Sequencing was performed on PBMCs, taken before TCRalphabeta/CD19-depleted stem cell transplant. These receptor sequences come from a girl aged 2 to 9 with aplastic anemia, due to receive a stem cell transplant. Each CDR3 is given without its conserved first and last residue.

CDR3: ASSLDPPGTGRNEQY; length: 15; V: TRBV5-6
CDR3: ASPPPFESRYNEQF; length: 14; V: TRBV28
CDR3: ASSLVRNEQY; length: 10; V: TRBV5-1
CDR3: ASSLGIDTQY; length: 10; V: TRBV27
CDR3: ASSLGTRNSPLH; length: 12; V: TRBV7-2
CDR3: SIGQGYEQY; length: 9; V: TRBV20-1
CDR3: SAQIRVSYGYT; length: 11; V: TRBV20-1
CDR3: ASSLAGRLLTDTQY; length: 14; V: TRBV5-1
CDR3: SARDKAGDKNIQY; length: 13; V: TRBV20-1
CDR3: ASSFGGTAPLNEQF; length: 14; V: TRBV28
CDR3: ASSAARASDLTDTQY; length: 15; V: TRBV3-1
CDR3: ATSDGSVGGEETQY; length: 14; V: TRBV24-1
CDR3: ASSEEGGSYNEQF; length: 13; V: TRBV2
CDR3: ASSLRQGLIYNEQF; length: 14; V: TRBV5-1
CDR3: SASMGQGEKLF; length: 11; V: TRBV20-1
CDR3: ASSLGTAPYDQY; length: 12; V: TRBV5-1
CDR3: ASSLYGKPAF; length: 10; V: TRBV12-3/TRBV12-4
CDR3: AALPSPGHIYNEQF; length: 14; V: TRBV10-1
CDR3: SARTGGEWIQY; length: 11; V: TRBV20-1
CDR3: ASSARNSRLAKDTQY; length: 15; V: TRBV7-3
CDR3: ASSLGIGSYEQY; length: 12; V: TRBV5-1
CDR3: ASSPDSFLISTPLH; length: 14; V: TRBV28
CDR3: SVDRREGETQY; length: 11; V: TRBV29-1
CDR3: ASSVGGLYEQY; length: 11; V: TRBV7-9
CDR3: ASSFSINELYNEQF; length: 14; V: TRBV7-6
CDR3: AWSAVDEAF; length: 9; V: TRBV30
CDR3: ASTLRGGSLSTDTQY; length: 15; V: TRBV6-1
CDR3: ASSDARPGEY; length: 10; V: TRBV7-9
CDR3: AWSRQGVTEAF; length: 11; V: TRBV30
CDR3: ASSYSQVQETQY; length: 12; V: TRBV6-5
CDR3: ASSRLAKGEYEQY; length: 13; V: TRBV28
CDR3: ASNPRQGREQY; length: 11; V: TRBV27
CDR3: SVATGNNYEQY; length: 11; V: TRBV29-1
CDR3: ASGTGGADTEAF; length: 12; V: TRBV5-1
CDR3: ASWEAPPREGYGFT; length: 14; V: TRBV6-1
CDR3: ASSYRVFRETQY; length: 12; V: TRBV28
CDR3: ASGRAGVGSSPYEQY; length: 15; V: TRBV6-1
CDR3: SVLKRQGTYEQY; length: 12; V: TRBV29-1
CDR3: ASSLGSGGARYGYT; length: 14; V: TRBV7-6
CDR3: SVEYDRRVY; length: 9; V: TRBV29-1
CDR3: ASSLVGRSSYEQY; length: 13; V: TRBV7-9
CDR3: ASSLTDGPYYEQY; length: 13; V: TRBV28
CDR3: ASSFEGRQPQH; length: 11; V: TRBV12-3/TRBV12-4
CDR3: ASSQDSGASGYNEQF; length: 15; V: TRBV4-3
CDR3: SVLAGWNTGELF; length: 12; V: TRBV29-1
CDR3: ASKTGVDTEAF; length: 11; V: TRBV28
CDR3: ASSLDTNNEQF; length: 11; V: TRBV5-1
CDR3: ASSFSVGELF; length: 10; V: TRBV27
CDR3: ASSAMSKGVGGPYGYT; length: 16; V: TRBV4-1
CDR3: ASSLAEGRGPMNTEAF; length: 16; V: TRBV5-1
CDR3: ASSFGQAGGLSDTQY; length: 15; V: TRBV11-2
CDR3: ASSLGQLDYGYT; length: 12; V: TRBV5-1
CDR3: ASNNRVRRETQY; length: 12; V: TRBV28
CDR3: ASSQDWLAKNIQY; length: 13; V: TRBV3-1